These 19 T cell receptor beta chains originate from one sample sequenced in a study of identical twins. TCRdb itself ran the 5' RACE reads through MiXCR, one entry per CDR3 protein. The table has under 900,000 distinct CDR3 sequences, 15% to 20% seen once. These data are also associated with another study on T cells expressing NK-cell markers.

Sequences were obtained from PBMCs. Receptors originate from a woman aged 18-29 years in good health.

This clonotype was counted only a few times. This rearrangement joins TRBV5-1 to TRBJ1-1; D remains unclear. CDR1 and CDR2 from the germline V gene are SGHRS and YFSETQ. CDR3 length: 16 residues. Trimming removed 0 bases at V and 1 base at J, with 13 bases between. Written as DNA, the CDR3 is TGCGCCAGCAGCTTGGCCGTAAACTCCAAGAACACTGAAGCTTTCTTT. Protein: CASSLAVNSKNTEAFF.

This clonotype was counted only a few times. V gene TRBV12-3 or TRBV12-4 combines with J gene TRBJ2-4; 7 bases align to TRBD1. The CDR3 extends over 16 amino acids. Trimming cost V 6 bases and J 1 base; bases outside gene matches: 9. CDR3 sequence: CASSDGTARAKNIQYF. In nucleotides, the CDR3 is TGTGCCAGCAGCGACGGGACAGCTCGCGCCAAAAACATTCAGTACTTC.

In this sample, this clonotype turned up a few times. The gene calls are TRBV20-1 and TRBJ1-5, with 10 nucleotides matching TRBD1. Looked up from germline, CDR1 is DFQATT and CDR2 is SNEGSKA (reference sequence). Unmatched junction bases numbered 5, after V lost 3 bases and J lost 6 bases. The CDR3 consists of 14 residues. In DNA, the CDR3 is TGCAGTGCTAGTGACAGGGGGCTGGCTCAGCCCCAGCATTTT. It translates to CSASDRGLAQPQHF.

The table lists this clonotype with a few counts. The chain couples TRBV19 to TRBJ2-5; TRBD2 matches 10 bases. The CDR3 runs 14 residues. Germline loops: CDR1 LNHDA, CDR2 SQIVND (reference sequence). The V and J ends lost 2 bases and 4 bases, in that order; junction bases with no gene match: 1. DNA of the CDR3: TGTGCCAGTAGTATAAGACTAGCGGGAGAGACCCAGTACTTC. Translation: CASSIRLAGETQYF.

Written as DNA, the CDR3 is TGCAGCGTTGGACCGACTAGCGGGGTCAATGAGCAGTTCTTC. Translated, it gives CSVGPTSGVNEQFF. The genes are TRBV29-1 and TRBJ2-1; 11 positions match TRBD2. V dropped 4 bases and J dropped 6; count of bases not matched to a gene: 5. CDR3 length: 14 amino acids. Germline V CDR1 and CDR2: SQVTM, ANQGSEA.

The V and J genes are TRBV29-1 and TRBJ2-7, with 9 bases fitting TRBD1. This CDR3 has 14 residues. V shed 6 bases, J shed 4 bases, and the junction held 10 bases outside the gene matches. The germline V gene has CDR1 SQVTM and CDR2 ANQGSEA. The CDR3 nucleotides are TGCAGCGTGAAACAGGGGGCGAGGTCTTACGAGCAGTACTTC. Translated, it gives CSVKQGARSYEQYF.

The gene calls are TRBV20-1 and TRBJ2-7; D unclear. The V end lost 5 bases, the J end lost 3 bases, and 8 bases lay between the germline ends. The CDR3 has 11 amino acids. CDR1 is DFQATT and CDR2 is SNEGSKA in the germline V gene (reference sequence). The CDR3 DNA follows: TGCAGTGCTGCTCTGGACTACGAGCAGTACTTC. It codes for CSAALDYEQYF.

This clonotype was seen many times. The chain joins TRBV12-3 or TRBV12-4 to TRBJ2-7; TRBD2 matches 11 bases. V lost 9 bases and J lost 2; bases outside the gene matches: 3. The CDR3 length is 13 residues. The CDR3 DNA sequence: TGTGCCAGTAGCGGGAGGGGAACCTACGAGCAGTACTTC. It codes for CASSGRGTYEQYF.

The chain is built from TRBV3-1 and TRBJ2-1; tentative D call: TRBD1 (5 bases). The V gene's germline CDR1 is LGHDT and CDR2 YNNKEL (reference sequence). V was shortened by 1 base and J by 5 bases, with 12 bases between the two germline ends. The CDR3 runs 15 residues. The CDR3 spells CASSQAWGYDNEQFF. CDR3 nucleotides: TGTGCCAGCAGCCAAGCCTGGGGCTACGACAATGAGCAGTTCTTC.

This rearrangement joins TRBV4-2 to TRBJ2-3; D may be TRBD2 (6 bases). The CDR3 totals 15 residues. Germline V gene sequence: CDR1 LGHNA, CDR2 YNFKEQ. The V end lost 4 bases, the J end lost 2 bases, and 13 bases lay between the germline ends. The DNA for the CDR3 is TGTGCCAGCAGCCTCCCGGAGGGGAACACAGATACGCAGTATTTT. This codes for CASSLPEGNTDTQYF.

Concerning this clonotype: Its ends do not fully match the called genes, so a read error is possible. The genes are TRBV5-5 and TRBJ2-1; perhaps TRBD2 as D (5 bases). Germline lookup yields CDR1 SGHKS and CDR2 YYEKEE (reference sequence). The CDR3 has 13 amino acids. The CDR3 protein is CASSLDGRGEQLF. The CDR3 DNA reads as TGTGCCAGCAGCTTGGACGGCCGGGGTGAGCAGCTCTTC. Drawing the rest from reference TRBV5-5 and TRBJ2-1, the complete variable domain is DAGVTQSPTHLIKTRGQQVTLRCSPISGHKSVSWYQQVLGQGPQFIFQYYEKEERGRGNFPDRFSARQFPNYSSELNVNALLLGDSALYLCASSLDGRGEQLFGPGTRLTVL.

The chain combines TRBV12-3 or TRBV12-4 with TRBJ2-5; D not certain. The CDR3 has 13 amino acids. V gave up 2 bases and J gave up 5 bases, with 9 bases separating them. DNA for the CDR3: TGTGCCAGCAGTTTAAAGGGTTTCGAGACCCAGTACTTC. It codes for CASSLKGFETQYF.

CDR3: CASSLGRGLKAEAFF. The CDR3 region has the DNA TGTGCCAGCAGTTTGGGCAGGGGGCTAAAGGCTGAAGCTTTCTTT. The chain employs TRBV28 and TRBJ1-1; 8 nucleotides match TRBD1. Germline CDR1 MDHEN, CDR2 SYDVKM. The CDR3 has 15 amino acids. Germline trimming cut 3 bases from V and 6 bases from J; bases unmatched to any gene: 9.

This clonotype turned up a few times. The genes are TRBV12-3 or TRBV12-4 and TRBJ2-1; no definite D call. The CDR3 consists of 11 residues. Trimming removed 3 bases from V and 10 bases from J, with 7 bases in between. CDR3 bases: TGTGCCAGCAGTTTGAAACGCGAGCAGTTCTTC. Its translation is CASSLKREQFF.

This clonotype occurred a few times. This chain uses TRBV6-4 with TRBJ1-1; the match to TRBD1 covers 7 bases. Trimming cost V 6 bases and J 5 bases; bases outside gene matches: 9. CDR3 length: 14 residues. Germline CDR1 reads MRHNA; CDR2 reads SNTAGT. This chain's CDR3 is CASSPEGRGTEAFF. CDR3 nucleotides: TGTGCCAGCAGCCCAGAGGGCAGGGGGACTGAAGCTTTCTTT.

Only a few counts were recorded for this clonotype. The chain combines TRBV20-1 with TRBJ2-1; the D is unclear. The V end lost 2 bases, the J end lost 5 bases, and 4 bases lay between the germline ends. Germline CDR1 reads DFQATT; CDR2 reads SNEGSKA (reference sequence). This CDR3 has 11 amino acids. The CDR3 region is CSARFDNEQFF. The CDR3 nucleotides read TGCAGTGCTAGATTTGACAATGAGCAGTTCTTC.

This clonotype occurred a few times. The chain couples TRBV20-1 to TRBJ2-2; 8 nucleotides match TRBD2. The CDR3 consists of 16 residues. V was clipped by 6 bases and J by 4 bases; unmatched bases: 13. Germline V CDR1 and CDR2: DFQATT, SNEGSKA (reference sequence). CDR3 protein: CSAAQPGLVPTGELFF. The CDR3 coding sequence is TGCAGTGCCGCACAACCGGGACTAGTCCCCACCGGGGAGCTGTTTTTT.

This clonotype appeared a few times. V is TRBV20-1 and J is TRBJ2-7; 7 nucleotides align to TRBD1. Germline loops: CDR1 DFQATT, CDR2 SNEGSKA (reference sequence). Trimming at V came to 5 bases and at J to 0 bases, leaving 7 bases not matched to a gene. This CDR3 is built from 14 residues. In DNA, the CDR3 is TGCAGTGCTTTTTCGGACAGGACCTCCTACGAGCAGTACTTC. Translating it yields CSAFSDRTSYEQYF.

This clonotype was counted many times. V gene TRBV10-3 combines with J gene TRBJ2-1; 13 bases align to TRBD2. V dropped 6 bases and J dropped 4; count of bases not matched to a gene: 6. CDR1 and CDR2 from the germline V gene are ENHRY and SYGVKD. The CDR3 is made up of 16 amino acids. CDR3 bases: TGTGCCATCAGGACTAGCGGGGGGTCCGTATACAATGAGCAGTTCTTC. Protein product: CAIRTSGGSVYNEQFF.